This paragraph reports one T cell receptor (beta chain). The authors ran a second PCR of about 6 to 11 cycles using a sample-barcoded 5' primer and a J-beta primer mix. TCRdb re-analysed the 5' RACE reads in MiXCR, keeping a single row per CDR3 protein. The sample has hundreds of thousands of distinct CDR3 sequences; around 24% are singletons. The source of the sample is a study of blood T cells in healthy people across ages. The V end lost 6 bases, the J end lost 4 bases, and 13 bases lay between the germline ends. Germline V gives CDR1 MNHNS, CDR2 SASEGT. This CDR3 has 13 amino acids. These data were also reused for a study on T cells of mothers and their children. That report adds: The whole RNA yield was converted to cDNA, approximately 1.4 ug per 15 ul.

The chain uses TRBV6-1 and TRBJ2-7, with D perhaps matching TRBD2 (5 bases). The TCR comes from a boy younger than 18 in good health. Material for sequencing was blood. The CDR3 protein is CASRDSLWYEQYF. In DNA, the CDR3 is TGTGCCAGCAGGGACTCCCTCTGGTACGAGCAGTACTTC.